The next 9 T cell receptor beta chains were all read from a single sample in a study of blood T cell repertoires in COVID-19. The method was immunoSEQ multiplex PCR; TCRdb's version includes in-frame clones alone and lacks a portion of them. The sample has roughly 55,000 clones, 75% to 95% seen once. The sequenced sample was peripheral blood. Receptors were obtained from a human donor with active COVID-19. The donor label of this sample is uncertain.

The chain has TRBV5-4 and TRBJ2-7, with D perhaps TRBD2 (5 bases). This CDR3 spans 14 amino acids. Germline V gene sequence: CDR1 SGHNT, CDR2 YYREEE (reference sequence). Deletions cut 0 bases from V and 2 bases from J, with 9 bases between. Here the CDR3 reads CASSLDSGAYEQYV. The CDR3 DNA sequence: TGTGCCAGCAGCTTGGACTCCGGGGCCTACGAGCAGTACGTC.

The chain joins TRBV7-2 to TRBJ1-1; 9 bases are a match to TRBD1. This CDR3 is built from 13 residues. CDR1 is SGHTA, CDR2 FQGNSA, per germline. The V and J ends lost 1 base and 10 bases, in that order; junction bases with no gene match: 4. CDR3 sequence: CASSLDRGLRAFF. In DNA, the CDR3 is TGTGCCAGCAGCTTAGACAGGGGGCTGCGAGCTTTCTTT.

This clone is a singleton in its sample. This rearrangement joins TRBV7-2 to TRBJ2-3, with TRBD2 identical over 7 bases. CDR3 length: 15 residues. In germline, CDR1 is SGHTA, CDR2 FQGNSA. V trimming: 1 base; J trimming: 3 bases; junction bases outside the gene matches: 4. The CDR3 loop is CASSLEGGRTDTQYF. The CDR3 region has the DNA TGTGCCAGCAGCTTAGAGGGCGGGAGAACAGATACGCAGTATTTT.

The rearrangement uses TRBV14 and TRBJ2-1; the match to TRBD2 covers 9 bases. Trimming removed 1 base from V and 4 bases from J; junction bases left unmatched: 8. There are 17 residues in the CDR3. Germline lookup yields CDR1 SGHDN and CDR2 FVKESK. CDR3 sequence (DNA): TGTGCCAGCAGCCAAGTCCGAGCGGGGGGTCTTTACAATGAGCAGTTCTTC. Its translation is CASSQVRAGGLYNEQFF. Combining the CDR3 with reference TRBV14 and TRBJ2-1 gives the whole variable domain EAGVTQFPSHSVIEKGQTVTLRCDPISGHDNLYWYRRVMGKEIKFLLHFVKESKQDESGMPNNRFLAERTGGTYSTLKVQPAELEDSGVYFCASSQVRAGGLYNEQFFGPGTRLTVL.

The V gene is TRBV9, the J gene TRBJ1-1; D is possibly TRBD1 (5 bases). The germline V gene has CDR1 SGDLS and CDR2 YYNGEE. This CDR3 has 14 residues. V was clipped by 2 bases and J by 4 bases, with 12 bases between them. This CDR3 is CASSVGRVFTEAFF. The CDR3 nucleotides are TGTGCCAGCAGCGTCGGCAGGGTCTTCACTGAAGCTTTCTTT.

The rearrangement joins TRBV7-3 to TRBJ1-6; TRBD1 matches 7 bases. Unmatched junction bases numbered 3, after V lost 5 bases and J lost 5 bases. CDR1 SGHTA and CDR2 FQGTGA come from the germline V gene. The CDR3 runs to 14 residues. In nucleotides, the CDR3 is TGTGCCAGCAGCCGGACAGGCCATAATTCACCCCTCCACTTT. Its translation: CASSRTGHNSPLHF.

The V gene is TRBV28, the J gene TRBJ2-1, with 11 bases that match TRBD2. V dropped 3 bases and J dropped 7; count of bases not matched to a gene: 11. This CDR3 contains 17 residues. CDR1 MDHEN and CDR2 SYDVKM come from the germline V gene. The CDR3 DNA follows: TGTGCCAGCAGTTTGGTGGGGTATACTAGCGGGAGAAATGAGCAGTTCTTC. This encodes CASSLVGYTSGRNEQFF.

In DNA, the CDR3 is TGTGCCAGCAGTGGACAGGAGAGCTCCTACAATGAGCAGTTCTTC. Protein sequence: CASSGQESSYNEQFF. The chain recombines TRBV2 with TRBJ2-1, with D possibly being TRBD1 (6 bases). Trimming took 4 bases from V and 0 from J, leaving 10 bases between them. The CDR3 spans 15 residues. Per the germline V gene, CDR1 is SNHLY and CDR2 is FYNNEI.

The chain has TRBV7-8 and TRBJ1-1; 9 bases align to TRBD1. The ends lost 1 base at V and 2 bases at J; junction bases unmatched: 8. The V gene's germline CDR1 is SGHVS and CDR2 FQNEAQ. CDR3 length: 17 residues. The CDR3 region is CASSLGTGGILNTEAFF. CDR3 DNA sequence: TGTGCCAGCAGCTTAGGTACAGGGGGCATTTTAAACACTGAAGCTTTCTTT.